Listed below are T cell receptor beta chains from one sample, sequenced in a study of cytomegalovirus exposure and HLA in healthy donors. The protocol was immunoSEQ multiplex PCR, while the TCRdb copy is restricted to in-frame clones and leaves out a portion. The table includes roughly 240,000 clones, more than 70% detected once. Sequenced material: PBMCs. The receptor set was obtained from a boy younger than 18 in good health and CMV-seronegative. The CDR3 runs from the conserved cysteine through the conserved F or W. A D gene is named only where the DNA matches it firmly. Only some rows state a clone size, as once, few, many or a class for expanded clones.

J | V | D | size | CDR3 | DNA
TRBJ1-2 | TRBV9 | . | . | CASSVGTFASGSNYGYTF | TGTGCCAGCAGCGTGGGGACATTCGCGTCTGGAAGCAACTATGGCTACACCTTC
TRBJ2-2 | TRBV11-2 | TRBD2 | . | CASRDRGWGGSTGELFF | TGTGCCAGCAGGGACCGCGGGTGGGGAGGGTCCACCGGGGAGCTGTTTTTT
TRBJ2-1 | TRBV7-9 | . | . | CASSLGAAAGNEQFF | TGTGCCAGCAGCTTAGGGGCAGCAGCGGGTAATGAGCAGTTCTTC
TRBJ1-6 | TRBV30 | . | . | CAWSTTLPEYSPLHF | TGTGCCTGGAGTACGACTCTGCCTGAATATTCACCCCTCCACTTT
TRBJ2-7 | TRBV7-3 | . | once | CASSPRGGLYEQYF | TGTGCCAGCAGCCCTAGGGGGGGACTCTACGAGCAGTACTTC
TRBJ2-7 | TRBV18 | TRBD1 | . | CASSLTGDYEQYF | TGTGCCAGCTCACTGACAGGGGACTACGAGCAGTACTTC
TRBJ1-2 | TRBV27 | TRBD1 | . | CASSFQDRGNNYGYTF | TGTGCCAGCAGTTTCCAGGACAGGGGCAATAACTATGGCTACACCTTC
TRBJ2-5 | TRBV4-1 | TRBD2 | . | CASSQVPTSGEETQYF | TGCGCCAGCAGCCAAGTGCCAACTAGCGGGGAAGAGACCCAGTACTTC
TRBJ2-1 | TRBV11-2 | . | . | CASSSNSKEFEFF | TGTGCCAGCAGCTCGAATTCAAAGGAGTTTGAGTTCTTC
TRBJ1-5 | TRBV19 | . | few | CASSIGGAPQHF | TGTGCCAGTAGTATCGGAGGCGCGCCCCAGCATTTT
TRBJ1-1 | TRBV18 | . | . | CASSPGQSAFF | TGTGCCAGCTCACCAGGACAGTCGGCTTTCTTT
TRBJ1-6 | TRBV5-4 | TRBD1 | . | CASSLAGTGGWGSPLHF | TGTGCCAGCAGCTTGGCCGGGACAGGGGGATGGGGTTCACCCCTCCACTTT
TRBJ1-5 | TRBV30 | . | . | CVWSVNALGTGFHF | TGTGTCTGGAGTGTCAACGCCCTAGGTACAGGGTTCCATTTT
TRBJ2-3 | TRBV11-2 | TRBD2 | . | CASTSGGDTQYF | TGTGCCAGCACCTCCGGGGGGGATACGCAGTATTTT
TRBJ2-7 | TRBV5-4 | . | once | CASSLAGLYEQYF | TGTGCCAGCAGCTTGGCAGGCCTTTACGAGCAGTACTTC
TRBJ2-7 | TRBV7-8 | . | . | CASSFSRGSPTEQYF | TGTGCCAGCAGCTTCTCTCGGGGGTCCCCCACCGAGCAGTACTTC
TRBJ2-3 | TRBV4-2 | TRBD2 | . | CASSYQSSSGGATDTQYF | TGTGCCAGCAGCTACCAAAGTAGTAGCGGGGGGGCAACAGATACGCAGTATTTT